This T cell receptor (beta chain) was recovered during a study of T cell responses to AZD1222 COVID-19 vaccine (dated by TCRdb to the early 2020s). Regarding the study in general: TCR sequencing was performed for roughly 250 trial participants, of whom some 200 were given two doses of AZD1222 and around 26 were given two doses of MenACWY control vaccine. Trial participants were enrolled by age into subgroups of 18-55, 56-69 and 70-plus years, and around 150, 29 and 61 TCR-sequenced participants, respectively, were included in these subgroups.

Points the paper makes about the study in general: Epitopes outside the regions mutated in the B.1.351 and B.1.1.7 variants were reportedly recognized by nearly half of the unique spike-specific TCRs. Participants were mostly white British, with more females than males. The authors suggested clonal diversity may have been underestimated. After two AZD1222 doses, both the breadth and the depth of spike-specific TCRs were significantly higher than at day 0 and than in MenACWY recipients. In the small 56-69-year group, the increase in depth fell short of significance, most likely because of low power. Conclusions about previously exposed vaccinees are limited because only a handful of AZD1222 recipients were SARS-CoV-2 seropositive at baseline. Because no day 14 peak-response samples were available, the repertoires could be characterized only after the peak T cell response. The vaccine-associated CD4 TCRs covered the entire spike protein, and the dominant responses fell in regions 160-218 and 743-854.

The sample's time point, from its label and the paper: about 28 days (+/-7) after the second vaccine dose. AZD1222 recipients with second doses at about 4 weeks or about 12 weeks were pooled, because spike-specific TCR depth and breadth did not differ between schedules. The vaccinee samples were drawn from two UK trials, COV001 and COV002, one of which was a single-blind randomized controlled phase 2/3 trial testing AZD1222 (ChAdOx1 nCoV-19) in healthy adults. For TCRbeta chain sequencing, PBMC samples were collected from trial participants at day 0 and at day 28 after the second dose. CDR1 and CDR2, looked up from the germline V gene, are SGHTA and FQGNSA. V and J lose 3 bases and 7 bases, and a span of 10 bases separates them. Reading from cysteine to phenylalanine, the CDR3 counts 13 amino acids. The read is trimmed to its CDR3 DNA, 39 bases read in frame from base 1. The CDR3 regions of human TCRbeta chains were analyzed by immunosequencing. In the original analysis: Repertoire TCRs were checked for matches against a reference library of SARS-CoV-2-specific TCRs that had been generated using the MIRA antigen-specificity platform. Breadth was defined as the fraction of unique TCRs that were SARS-CoV-2-associated. Depth was defined as the fraction of total T cells that were SARS-CoV-2-associated. Each spike-specific TCR was assigned to its reactive spike region and to a CD4 or CD8 class using the MIRA data. Log10-transformed breadth and depth values were compared by one-way ANOVA with Sidak's multiple comparisons tests. TCRdb mirrors the immuneACCESS table, restricted to in-frame sequences. Some clones are absent from its copies; in checked studies, under half trace to an unresolved V gene, and the reason for the others is unknown. Clonal size and the V and J genes are those of that table, whereas D and trimming came from the DNA. The sample contains more than 85,000 clones, about nine tenths of them found a single time. The ten largest make up approximately 16% of the sample.

In this sample, this clone turned up a few times. Its antigen is not yet known. No base-level quality is on record; no much larger clone is a single base apart. This TCR was recovered from an adult who received the AZD1222 COVID-19 vaccine. The sequence joins TRBV7-2 to TRBJ2-1; the D region possibly corresponds to TRBD1 (6 bases align). Source: peripheral blood, taken 28 days after the second AZD1222 dose. The CDR3 protein sequence reads: CASSLDRSNEQFF. The base sequence is TGTGCCAGCAGCTTGGACAGAAGTAATGAGCAGTTCTTC.